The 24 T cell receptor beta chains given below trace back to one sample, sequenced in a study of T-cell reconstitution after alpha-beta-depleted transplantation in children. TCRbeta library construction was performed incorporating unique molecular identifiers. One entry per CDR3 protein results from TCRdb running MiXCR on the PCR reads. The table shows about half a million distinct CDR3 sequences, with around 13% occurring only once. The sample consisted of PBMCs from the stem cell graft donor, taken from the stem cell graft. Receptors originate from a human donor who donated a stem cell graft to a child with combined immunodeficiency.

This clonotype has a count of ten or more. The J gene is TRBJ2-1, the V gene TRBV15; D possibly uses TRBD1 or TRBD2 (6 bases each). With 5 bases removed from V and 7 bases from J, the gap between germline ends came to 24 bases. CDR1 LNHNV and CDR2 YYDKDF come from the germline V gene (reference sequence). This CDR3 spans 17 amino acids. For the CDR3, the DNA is TGTGCCACCAGCGCTTCGTGGACAGACGGGACTGGGAATGAGCAGTTCTTC. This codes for CATSASWTDGTGNEQFF. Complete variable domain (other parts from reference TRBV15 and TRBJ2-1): DAMVIQNPRYQVTQFGKPVTLSCSQTLNHNVMYWYQQKSSQAPKLLFHYYDKDFNNEADTPDNFQSRRPNTSFCFLDIRSPGLGDTAMYLCATSASWTDGTGNEQFFGPGTRLTVL.

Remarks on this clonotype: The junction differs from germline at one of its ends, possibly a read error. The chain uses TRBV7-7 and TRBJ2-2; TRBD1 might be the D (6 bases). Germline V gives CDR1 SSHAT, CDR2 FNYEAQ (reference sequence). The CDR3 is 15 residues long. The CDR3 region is CASSPTGFGTGELFF. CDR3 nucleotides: TGTGCTAGCAGCCCAACAGGGTTTGGCACCGGGGAGCTGTTTTTT.

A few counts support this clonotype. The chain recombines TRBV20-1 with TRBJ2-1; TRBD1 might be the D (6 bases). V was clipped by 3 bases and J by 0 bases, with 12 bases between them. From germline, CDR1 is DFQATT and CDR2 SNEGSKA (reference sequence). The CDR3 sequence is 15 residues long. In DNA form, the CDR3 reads TGCAGTGCTAGGAAAGGGGGACCCTCCTACAATGAGCAGTTCTTC. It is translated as CSARKGGPSYNEQFF.

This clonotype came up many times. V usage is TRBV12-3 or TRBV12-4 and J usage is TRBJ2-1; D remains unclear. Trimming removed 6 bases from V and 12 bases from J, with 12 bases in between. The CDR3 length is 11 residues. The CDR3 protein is CASSRAMGQFF. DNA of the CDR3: TGTGCCAGCAGCCGGGCCATGGGGCAGTTCTTC.

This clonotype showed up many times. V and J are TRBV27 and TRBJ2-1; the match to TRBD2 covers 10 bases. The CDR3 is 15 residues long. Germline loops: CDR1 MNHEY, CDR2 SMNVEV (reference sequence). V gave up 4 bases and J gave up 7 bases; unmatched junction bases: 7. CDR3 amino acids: CASSSAGGRYNEQFF. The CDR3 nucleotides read TGTGCCAGCAGTTCAGCGGGGGGGCGATATAATGAGCAGTTCTTC.

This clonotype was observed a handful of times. CDR3 sequence (DNA): TGCAGTGCTAGAGCCTGGACAGGGAATCCAGATACGCAGTATTTT. Protein: CSARAWTGNPDTQYF. V is TRBV20-1 and J is TRBJ2-3, with 8 nucleotides matching TRBD1. Germline trimming cut 1 base from V and 4 bases from J; bases unmatched to any gene: 7. This CDR3 is 15 amino acids long. Per the germline V gene, CDR1 is DFQATT and CDR2 is SNEGSKA (reference sequence).

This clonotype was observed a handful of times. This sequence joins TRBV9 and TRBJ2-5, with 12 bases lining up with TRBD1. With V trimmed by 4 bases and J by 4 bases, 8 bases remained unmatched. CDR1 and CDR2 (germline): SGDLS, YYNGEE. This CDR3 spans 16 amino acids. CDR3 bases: TGTGCCAGCAGCTCGGGACAGGGGGCGCCGCGAGAGACCCAGTACTTC. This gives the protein CASSSGQGAPRETQYF.

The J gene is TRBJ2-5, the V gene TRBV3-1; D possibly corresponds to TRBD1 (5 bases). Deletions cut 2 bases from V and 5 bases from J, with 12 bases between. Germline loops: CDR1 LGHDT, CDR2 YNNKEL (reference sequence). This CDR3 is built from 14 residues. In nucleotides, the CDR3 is TGTGCCAGCAGCCAACAGGGTTTGGGGGAGACCCAGTACTTC. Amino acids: CASSQQGLGETQYF.

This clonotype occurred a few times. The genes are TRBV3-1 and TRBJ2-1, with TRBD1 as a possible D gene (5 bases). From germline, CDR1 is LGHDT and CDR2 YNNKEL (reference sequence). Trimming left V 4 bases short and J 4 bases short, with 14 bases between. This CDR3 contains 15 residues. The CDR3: CASSPETVLYNEQFF. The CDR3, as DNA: TGTGCCAGCAGCCCCGAGACAGTCCTTTACAATGAGCAGTTCTTC.

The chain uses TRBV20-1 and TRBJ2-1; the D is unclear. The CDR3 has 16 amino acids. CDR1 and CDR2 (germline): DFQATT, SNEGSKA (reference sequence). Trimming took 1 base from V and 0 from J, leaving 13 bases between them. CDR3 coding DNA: TGCAGTGCTAGAGTGGTCAGGCCGAGCTCCTACAATGAGCAGTTCTTC. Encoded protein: CSARVVRPSSYNEQFF.

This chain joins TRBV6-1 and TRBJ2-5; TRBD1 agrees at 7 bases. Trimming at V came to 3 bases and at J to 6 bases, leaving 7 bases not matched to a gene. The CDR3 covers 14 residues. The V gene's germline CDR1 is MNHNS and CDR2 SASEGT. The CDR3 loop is CASSDTTGRKTQYF. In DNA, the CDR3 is TGTGCCAGCAGTGACACGACAGGGCGAAAGACCCAGTACTTC.

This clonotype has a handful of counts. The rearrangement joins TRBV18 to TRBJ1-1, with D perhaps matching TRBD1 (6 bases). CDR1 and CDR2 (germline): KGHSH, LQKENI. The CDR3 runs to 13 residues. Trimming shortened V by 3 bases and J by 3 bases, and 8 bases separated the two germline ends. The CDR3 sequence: CASSPNRDTEAFF. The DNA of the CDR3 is TGTGCCAGCTCACCCAACAGGGACACTGAAGCTTTCTTT.

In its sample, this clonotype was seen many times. The CDR3 DNA follows: TGTGCCAGCACCTACATGGGGGACCGAATAGACACTGAAGCTTTCTTT. Protein sequence: CASTYMGDRIDTEAFF. J is TRBJ1-1 and V is TRBV6-2 or TRBV6-3, with D maybe TRBD1 (5 bases). CDR3 size: 16 residues. The germline V gene has CDR1 MNHEY and CDR2 SVGEGT. The germline V and J ends were trimmed by 7 bases and 3 bases, with 21 bases remaining between them.

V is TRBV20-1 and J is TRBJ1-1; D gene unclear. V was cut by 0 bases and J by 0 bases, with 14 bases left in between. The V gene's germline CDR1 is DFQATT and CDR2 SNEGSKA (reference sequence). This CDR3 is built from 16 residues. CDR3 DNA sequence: TGCAGTGCTAGAGATCGTGCAGAGTACATGAACACTGAAGCTTTCTTT. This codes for CSARDRAEYMNTEAFF.

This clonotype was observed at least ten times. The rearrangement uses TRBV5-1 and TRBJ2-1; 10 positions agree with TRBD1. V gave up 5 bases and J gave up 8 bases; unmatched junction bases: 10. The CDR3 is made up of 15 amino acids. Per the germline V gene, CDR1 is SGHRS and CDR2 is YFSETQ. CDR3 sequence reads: CASSPGQGFWDEQFF. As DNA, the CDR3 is TGCGCCAGCAGTCCGGGACAGGGGTTTTGGGATGAGCAGTTCTTC.

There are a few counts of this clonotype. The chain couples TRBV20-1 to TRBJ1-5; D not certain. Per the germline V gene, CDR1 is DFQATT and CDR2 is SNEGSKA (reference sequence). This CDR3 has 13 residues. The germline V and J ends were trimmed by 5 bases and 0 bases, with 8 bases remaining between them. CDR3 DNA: TGCAGTGCTTTAACGAGTAGCAATCAGCCCCAGCATTTT. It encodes CSALTSSNQPQHF.

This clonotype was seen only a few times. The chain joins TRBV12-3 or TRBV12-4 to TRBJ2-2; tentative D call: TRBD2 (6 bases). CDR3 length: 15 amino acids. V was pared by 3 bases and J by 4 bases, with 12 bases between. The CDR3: CASSFSGGGTGELFF. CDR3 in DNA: TGTGCCAGCAGTTTCTCTGGGGGAGGCACCGGGGAGCTGTTTTTT.

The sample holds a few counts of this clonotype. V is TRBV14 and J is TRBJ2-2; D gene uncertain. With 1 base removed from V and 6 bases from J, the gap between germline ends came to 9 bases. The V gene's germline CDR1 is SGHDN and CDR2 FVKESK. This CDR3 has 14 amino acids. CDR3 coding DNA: TGTGCCAGCAGCCAAGCGAGGTTCCCCGGGGAGCTGTTTTTT. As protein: CASSQARFPGELFF.

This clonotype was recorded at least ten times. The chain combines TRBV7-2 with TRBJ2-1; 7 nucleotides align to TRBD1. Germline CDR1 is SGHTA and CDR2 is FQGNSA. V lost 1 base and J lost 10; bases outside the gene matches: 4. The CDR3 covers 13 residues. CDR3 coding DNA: TGTGCCAGCAGCTTAGTGGGCAGGGGGGAGCAGTTCTTC. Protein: CASSLVGRGEQFF. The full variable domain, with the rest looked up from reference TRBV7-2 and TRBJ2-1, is GAGVSQSPSNKVTEKGKDVELRCDPISGHTALYWYRQSLGQGLEFLIYFQGNSAPDKSGLPSDRFSAERTGGSVSTLTIQRTQQEDSAVYLCASSLVGRGEQFFGPGTRLTVL.

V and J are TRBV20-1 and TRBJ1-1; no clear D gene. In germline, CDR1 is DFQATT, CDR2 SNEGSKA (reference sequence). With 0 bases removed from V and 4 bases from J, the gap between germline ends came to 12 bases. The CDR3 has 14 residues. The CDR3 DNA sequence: TGCAGTGCTAGAGATTGGGTATCCCCCACTGAAGCTTTCTTT. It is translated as CSARDWVSPTEAFF.

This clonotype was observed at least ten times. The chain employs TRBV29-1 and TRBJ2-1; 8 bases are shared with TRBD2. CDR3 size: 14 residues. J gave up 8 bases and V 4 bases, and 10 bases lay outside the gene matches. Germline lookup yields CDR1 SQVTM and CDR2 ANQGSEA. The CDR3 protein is CSVGSGIITDEQFF. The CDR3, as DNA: TGCAGCGTTGGTAGCGGGATTATTACGGATGAGCAGTTCTTC.

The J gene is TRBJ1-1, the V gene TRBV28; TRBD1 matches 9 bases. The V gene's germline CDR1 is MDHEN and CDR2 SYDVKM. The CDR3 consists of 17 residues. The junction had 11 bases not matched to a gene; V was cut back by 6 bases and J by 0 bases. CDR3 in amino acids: CASRTVTGGFMNTEAFF. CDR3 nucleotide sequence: TGTGCCAGCAGAACCGTTACAGGGGGCTTTATGAACACTGAAGCTTTCTTT. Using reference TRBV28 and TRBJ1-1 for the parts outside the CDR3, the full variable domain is DVKVTQSSRYLVKRTGEKVFLECVQDMDHENMFWYRQDPGLGLRLIYFSYDVKMKEKGDIPEGYSVSREKKERFSLILESASTNQTSMYLCASRTVTGGFMNTEAFFGQGTRLTVV.

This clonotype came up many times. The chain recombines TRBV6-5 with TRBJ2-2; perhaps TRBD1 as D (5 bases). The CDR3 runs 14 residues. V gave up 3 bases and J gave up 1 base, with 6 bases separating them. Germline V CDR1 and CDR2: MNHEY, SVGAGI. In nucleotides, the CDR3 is TGTGCCAGCAGTTATGACAGGAACACCGGGGAGCTGTTTTTT. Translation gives CASSYDRNTGELFF.

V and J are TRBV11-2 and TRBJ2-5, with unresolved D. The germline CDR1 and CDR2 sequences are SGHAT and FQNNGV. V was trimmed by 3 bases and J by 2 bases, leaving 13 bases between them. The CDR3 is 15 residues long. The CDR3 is CASSFFSLPQETQYF. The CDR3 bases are TGTGCCAGCAGCTTTTTTAGTTTGCCACAAGAGACCCAGTACTTC.